This TCR beta chain was recorded in a study of T cell clusters in autoimmune cytopenias. Findings of the study overall: Primary autoimmune cytopenia patients seemingly lacked the physiological T cell clusters found in healthy donors. The T cell clusters were defined only in silico, without experimental functional validation. Active autoimmune hepatitis patients had roughly 2.9-fold fewer exclusive TRB clusters than healthy donors. TRB repertoire shifts in secondary cytopenia and chronic lymphocytic leukemia mostly reflected lymphoma, not autoimmunity.

Its frequency marks this clonotype as medium-sized (0.01 to 0.1%). Its antigen remains unknown. TRB was amplified from approximately 250 ng of peripheral blood genomic DNA per sample. The CDR3 covers 15 residues. CDR1 is KGHSH, CDR2 LQKENI, per germline. One tube held mixed TRB-A and TRB-B primer pools for touch-down PCR. TCRdb re-called the multiplex PCR reads; one entry per CDR3 protein, DNA not given. The sample has thousands of distinct CDR3 sequences. The sequenced sample was peripheral blood. The sequence derives from a human donor with an autoimmune cytopenia or autoimmune hepatitis (not recorded which). The V and J genes are TRBV18 and TRBJ1-5. The CDR3 is CASSPVGGSNQPQHF. The full variable domain, completed using reference TRBV18 and TRBJ1-5, is NAGVMQNPRHLVRRRGQEARLRCSPMKGHSHVYWYRQLPEEGLKFMVYLQKENIIDESGMPKERFSAEFPKEGPSILRIQQVVRGDSAAYFCASSPVGGSNQPQHFGDGTRLSIL.